The 30 T cell receptor beta chains given below trace back to one sample, sequenced in a study of shared clonotypes between healthy human individuals. Only in-frame clones appear in the TCRdb table, and some are missing; sequencing was by immunoSEQ multiplex PCR. The sample includes hundreds of thousands of clones, roughly 98% of them seen just once. Terminally differentiated effector memory CD45RA+ cells were excluded by CCR7 positive selection of CD45RO-negative cells. Source material: naive CD8+ T cells sorted from blood. These receptors were taken from a man between 25 and 39 years old in good health.

The chain couples TRBV19 to TRBJ2-1; D may correspond to TRBD1 or TRBD2 (5 bases each). The CDR3 contains 14 residues. CDR1 is LNHDA and CDR2 is SQIVND in the germline V gene (reference sequence). Trimming left V 2 bases short and J 5 bases short, with 10 bases between. The CDR3 here is CASSITGDHNEQFF. The DNA of the CDR3 is TGTGCCAGTAGTATAACCGGGGACCACAATGAGCAGTTCTTC. Using reference TRBV19 and TRBJ2-1 for the parts outside the CDR3, the full variable domain is DGGITQSPKYLFRKEGQNVTLSCEQNLNHDAMYWYRQDPGQGLRLIYYSQIVNDFQKGDIAEGYSVSREKKESFPLTVTSAQKNPTAFYLCASSITGDHNEQFFGPGTRLTVL.

This chain joins TRBV9 and TRBJ2-1; D gene unclear. Germline V gives CDR1 SGDLS, CDR2 YYNGEE. V lost 7 bases to trimming and J lost 1 base, with 18 bases between them. This CDR3 comprises 16 residues. CDR3 residues: CASGVGSTFSYNEQFF. Written as DNA, the CDR3 is TGTGCCAGCGGGGTGGGGTCAACCTTTTCCTACAATGAGCAGTTCTTC.

The chain carries TRBV5-5 and TRBJ1-1; D gene uncertain. This CDR3 is built from 13 residues. V lost 2 bases and J 4 bases, leaving 9 bases between the germline ends. Germline lookup yields CDR1 SGHKS and CDR2 YYEKEE (reference sequence). The CDR3 DNA is TGTGCCAGCAGCTTCCCCATGGGCACTGAAGCTTTCTTT. Translating it yields CASSFPMGTEAFF. Full variable domain (missing parts from reference TRBV5-5 and TRBJ1-1): DAGVTQSPTHLIKTRGQQVTLRCSPISGHKSVSWYQQVLGQGPQFIFQYYEKEERGRGNFPDRFSARQFPNYSSELNVNALLLGDSALYLCASSFPMGTEAFFGQGTRLTVV.

The V gene is TRBV2, the J gene TRBJ1-5, with D unresolved. Germline V gene data show CDR1 as SNHLY and CDR2 as FYNNEI. CDR3 length equals 15 residues. The V end was cut by 7 bases, the J end by 1 base, with 14 bases between. The chain's CDR3 is CASTRDVGSNQPQHF. The DNA of the CDR3 is TGTGCCAGCACGCGAGATGTGGGCAGCAATCAGCCCCAGCATTTT.

This rearrangement joins TRBV5-1 to TRBJ2-5; 10 nucleotides match TRBD1. Germline V gives CDR1 SGHRS, CDR2 YFSETQ. J lost 5 bases, V lost 6 bases, and 7 bases had no gene match. This CDR3 spans 14 amino acids. The CDR3 DNA sequence: TGCGCCAGCAAGGGACAGGGGTATTGGGAGACCCAGTACTTC. The encoded protein is CASKGQGYWETQYF.

This clone was seen only a few times. The rearrangement links TRBV2 to TRBJ1-3; D may be TRBD1 (5 bases). V was shortened by 6 bases and J by 1 base, with 10 bases between the two germline ends. CDR3 length: 14 residues. The V gene's germline CDR1 is SNHLY and CDR2 FYNNEI. CDR3 loop: CASSLRGSGNTIYF. CDR3 nucleotides: TGTGCCAGCAGCCTCCGGGGGTCTGGAAACACCATATATTTT.

This clone was detected only once. A read error may produce the germline difference seen at one junction end. The chain is built from TRBV4-1 and TRBJ2-2; a possible D gene is TRBD1 (6 bases). From germline, CDR1 is MGHRA and CDR2 YSYEKL. The CDR3 runs to 12 residues. The CDR3 protein is CAAAGAAGKLFF. CDR3 DNA: TGCGCGGCCGCAGGGGCCGCCGGGAAGCTGTTTTTT.

The chain recombines TRBV7-7 with TRBJ2-2, with 11 bases aligning to TRBD2. Unmatched junction bases numbered 11, after V lost 5 bases and J lost 0 bases. Germline V gene sequence: CDR1 SSHAT, CDR2 FNYEAQ (reference sequence). This CDR3 is built from 19 residues. CDR3 sequence reads: CASSPQGLAGGPNTGELFF. The CDR3 region has the DNA TGTGCCAGCAGCCCCCAAGGCCTAGCGGGAGGTCCGAACACCGGGGAGCTGTTTTTT.

This clone was detected once. V is TRBV5-1 and J is TRBJ2-7, with TRBD2 identical over 7 bases. The V gene's germline CDR1 is SGHRS and CDR2 YFSETQ. V was clipped by 1 base and J by 1 base; unmatched bases: 2. This CDR3 has 14 residues. The CDR3 sequence: CASSLRRGSYEQYF. CDR3 DNA: TGCGCCAGCAGCTTGCGGCGGGGGTCCTACGAGCAGTACTTC.

The genes are TRBV27 and TRBJ2-1, with TRBD2 identical over 13 bases. The V gene end was trimmed by 8 bases and the J gene end by 1 base; junction bases not matched to a gene: 11. Germline CDR1 MNHEY, CDR2 SMNVEV (reference sequence). The CDR3 length is 18 residues. CDR3 coding DNA: TGTGCCAGCGGACCCCTGGGACTAGCGGGATTATCCTACAATGAGCAGTTCTTC. Amino acids: CASGPLGLAGLSYNEQFF.

This chain's CDR3 is CASSEWGQARDQPQHF. The CDR3 bases are TGTGCCAGCAGTGAATGGGGGCAAGCGAGGGATCAGCCCCAGCATTTT. The chain uses TRBV6-1 and TRBJ1-5; tentative D call: TRBD1 (6 bases). Trimming shortened V by 2 bases and J by 5 bases, and 16 bases separated the two germline ends. This CDR3 comprises 16 residues. Germline V gene lookup returns CDR1 MNHNS and CDR2 SASEGT.

J is TRBJ2-1 and V is TRBV5-8; D gene uncertain. This CDR3 comprises 14 residues. Per germline, CDR1 SGHTS and CDR2 YDEGEE. V was shortened by 2 bases and J by 5 bases, with 11 bases between the two germline ends. DNA of the CDR3: TGTGCCAGCAGCTTAGACGCACCTGACAATGAGCAGTTCTTC. Protein sequence: CASSLDAPDNEQFF.

For this clone: The sample carries other DNA sequences with the same CDR3. V is TRBV7-9 and J is TRBJ2-7, with 7 bases identical to TRBD2. The ends lost 5 bases at V and 4 bases at J; junction bases unmatched: 5. The germline V gene has CDR1 SEHNR and CDR2 FQNEAQ (reference sequence). There are 13 residues in the CDR3. CDR3 amino acids: CASSDGGSYEQYF. CDR3 in DNA: TGTGCCAGCAGCGACGGGGGGTCATACGAGCAGTACTTC.

The V call is TRBV5-5, the J call TRBJ1-1; the D gene is possibly TRBD1 (6 bases). This CDR3 has 15 amino acids. The germline CDR1 and CDR2 sequences are SGHKS and YYEKEE (reference sequence). Trimming removed 0 bases at V and 3 bases at J, with 12 bases between. The CDR3 nucleotides read TGTGCCAGCAGCTTGGTTACAGGGTTGGACACTGAAGCTTTCTTT. Translating it yields CASSLVTGLDTEAFF.

The chain is built from TRBV9 and TRBJ2-7, with D perhaps assigned TRBD1 or TRBD2 (5 bases each). The CDR3 consists of 13 residues. V was cut by 4 bases and J by 6 bases, with 14 bases left in between. CDR1 is SGDLS, CDR2 YYNGEE, per germline. This CDR3 reads CASSTRHGAEQYF. CDR3 nucleotides: TGTGCCAGCAGCACCCGCCACGGGGCCGAGCAGTACTTC.

V is TRBV14 and J is TRBJ1-2; D unclear. Germline loops: CDR1 SGHDN, CDR2 FVKESK. There are 14 residues in the CDR3. The V and J ends lost 1 base and 7 bases respectively, with 13 bases between them. CDR3 in amino acids: CASSQGSAVLGYTF. The CDR3 nucleotides are TGTGCCAGCAGCCAAGGTTCAGCGGTCCTTGGCTACACCTTC.

This chain uses TRBV7-9 with TRBJ2-7; 7 nucleotides line up with TRBD2. The CDR3 has 12 residues. The V gene's germline CDR1 is SEHNR and CDR2 FQNEAQ (reference sequence). The V segment lost 11 bases and the J segment 2 bases; nucleotides outside the gene matches: 6. The CDR3, as DNA: TGTGCCGCCGGGGGGAACCCCTACGAGCAGTACTTC. Translation gives CAAGGNPYEQYF.

The chain is built from TRBV6-1 and TRBJ2-7, with D possibly TRBD1 on 6 matching bases. The CDR3 is 14 residues long. Germline CDR1 is MNHNS and CDR2 is SASEGT. V shed 2 bases and J shed 4 bases, with 12 bases lying between them. CDR3 in amino acids: CASSELGRGYEQYF. Written as DNA, the CDR3 is TGTGCCAGCAGTGAATTGGGCAGGGGTTACGAGCAGTACTTC.

The CDR3 DNA reads TGTGCCAGCAGCGCACCCGTCGATGGGAAGAGGTGGGAGCAGTACTTC. Encoded protein: CASSAPVDGKRWEQYF. The chain couples TRBV9 to TRBJ2-7, with unresolved D. In germline, CDR1 is SGDLS, CDR2 YYNGEE. The CDR3 runs to 16 residues. With 3 bases removed from V and 7 bases from J, the gap between germline ends came to 23 bases.

The chain uses TRBV7-2 and TRBJ2-1; D is uncertain. V was shortened by 3 bases and J by 5 bases, with 14 bases between the two germline ends. There are 15 residues in the CDR3. The germline V gene has CDR1 SGHTA and CDR2 FQGNSA. The CDR3 sequence is CASSFFLGANNEQFF. In DNA form, the CDR3 reads TGTGCCAGCAGCTTTTTCTTAGGAGCCAACAATGAGCAGTTCTTC.

CDR3 protein: CASSLTGGDQPQHF. In nucleotides, the CDR3 is TGTGCCAGCAGCTTAACGGGAGGGGATCAGCCCCAGCATTTT. This chain uses TRBV7-9 with TRBJ1-5; D perhaps matches TRBD1 (5 bases). The germline CDR1 and CDR2 sequences are SEHNR and FQNEAQ (reference sequence). This CDR3 has 14 amino acids. With 2 bases removed from V and 5 bases from J, the gap between germline ends came to 10 bases.

CDR3 in DNA: TGTGCCAGCAGCGAGGGACGCACGAACACTGAAGCTTTCTTT. Its translation is CASSEGRTNTEAFF. The chain links TRBV5-4 to TRBJ1-1; D is perhaps TRBD1 (5 bases). CDR3 length: 14 residues. Germline CDR1 SGHNT, CDR2 YYREEE (reference sequence). V was clipped by 4 bases and J by 1 base, with 11 bases between them.

The V call is TRBV19, the J call TRBJ2-5, with TRBD1 matching 10 bases. Germline CDR1 reads LNHDA; CDR2 reads SQIVND (reference sequence). V lost 6 bases, J lost 4 bases, and 2 bases stayed unmatched. The CDR3 runs to 13 residues. This chain's CDR3 is CASRRTGGETQYF. For the CDR3, the DNA is TGTGCCAGTAGGAGGACAGGGGGAGAGACCCAGTACTTC.

The chain uses TRBV19 and TRBJ2-1, with unresolved D. Between the trimmed V and J ends, which lost 3 bases and 9 bases, there was a span of 15 bases. CDR3 length: 14 residues. Looked up from germline, CDR1 is LNHDA and CDR2 is SQIVND (reference sequence). The CDR3 region is CASSITGPPIEQFF. DNA for the CDR3: TGTGCCAGTAGTATCACCGGACCCCCCATTGAGCAGTTCTTC. Based on the CDR3 plus reference TRBV19 and TRBJ2-1, the full variable domain is DGGITQSPKYLFRKEGQNVTLSCEQNLNHDAMYWYRQDPGQGLRLIYYSQIVNDFQKGDIAEGYSVSREKKESFPLTVTSAQKNPTAFYLCASSITGPPIEQFFGPGTRLTVL.

The rearrangement links TRBV9 to TRBJ2-1; TRBD2 might be the D (6 bases). CDR1 is SGDLS and CDR2 is YYNGEE in the germline V gene. The CDR3 has 16 residues. V lost 4 bases and J lost 5, with 19 bases in between. The CDR3 here is CASSPWEVAHNNEQFF. The CDR3 bases are TGTGCCAGCAGCCCATGGGAGGTAGCTCACAACAATGAGCAGTTCTTC.

The chain couples TRBV27 to TRBJ2-3; D is undetermined. Germline V gives CDR1 MNHEY, CDR2 SMNVEV (reference sequence). The CDR3 length is 14 residues. V lost 8 bases, J lost 2 bases, and 14 bases lay in between. CDR3 sequence: CASGVSDPTDTQYF. In DNA form, the CDR3 reads TGTGCCAGCGGGGTCTCTGACCCCACAGATACGCAGTATTTT.

In the case of this clone: Other DNA sequences from this sample encode an identical CDR3 as well. The genes are TRBV27 and TRBJ1-1, with D unclear. This CDR3 has 11 amino acids. In germline, CDR1 is MNHEY, CDR2 SMNVEV (reference sequence). The V and J ends lost 2 bases and 5 bases respectively, with 3 bases between them. The CDR3 loop reads CASSLGTEAFF. The CDR3 nucleotides are TGTGCCAGCAGTTTAGGGACTGAAGCTTTCTTT.

This chain joins TRBV10-3 and TRBJ2-1, with 14 bases identical to TRBD2. In germline, CDR1 is ENHRY, CDR2 SYGVKD. V lost 3 bases and J lost 9; bases outside the gene matches: 4. This CDR3 is built from 15 residues. This CDR3 reads CAISDLGTSGSEQFF. CDR3 DNA sequence: TGTGCCATCAGTGATCTTGGGACTAGCGGGAGTGAGCAGTTCTTC.

V is TRBV2 and J is TRBJ1-1; 7 positions match TRBD1. Looked up from germline, CDR1 is SNHLY and CDR2 is FYNNEI. The V and J ends lost 8 bases and 3 bases, in that order; junction bases with no gene match: 12. The CDR3 loop spans 15 amino acids. For the CDR3, the DNA is TGTGCCAGCGGGGACAGTCTTCAGAGGGACACTGAAGCTTTCTTT. Its protein is CASGDSLQRDTEAFF.

The chain couples TRBV6-4 to TRBJ2-1; 7 positions match TRBD2. With 4 bases clipped from V and 9 bases from J, the junction kept 0 bases outside the gene matches. The CDR3 totals 11 residues. Looked up from germline, CDR1 is MRHNA and CDR2 is SNTAGT. CDR3 sequence (DNA): TGTGCCAGCAGTGCGGGGGGTGAGCAGTTCTTC. It specifies CASSAGGEQFF.